The rows below give T cell receptor beta chains drawn from one sample of a study of blood T cells in healthy people across ages. TCRdb ran MiXCR on the 5' RACE reads and lists one entry per CDR3 protein. The table records about 700,000 distinct CDR3 sequences, roughly 32% of them present only once. The sequenced material came from blood. The origin of the receptors is a woman of 80 years or more in good health. The CDR3 runs from the conserved cysteine through the conserved F or W. The D gene is left open where the match is weak. A clone size is listed for some rows: how often the clone was seen (once, few, many), or a class if it is expanded.

j_call: TRBJ2-3; v_call: TRBV3-1; d_call: TRBD2; clone_size: many; cdr3_nt: TGTGCCAGCAGCTCCCTAGCGGGGGGAAGCACAGATACGCAGTATTTT; cdr3_aa: CASSSLAGGSTDTQYF
j_call: TRBJ2-1; v_call: TRBV21-1; d_call: -; clone_size: -; cdr3_nt: TGTGCCAGCAGCATGAGGGACAGGGGAAAGCAGAATGAGCAGTTCTTC; cdr3_aa: CASSMRDRGKQNEQFF
j_call: TRBJ2-3; v_call: TRBV7-3; d_call: TRBD2; clone_size: -; cdr3_nt: TGTGCCAGCAGCTTAAAAGGCGGGCTAGCGGGAGGACTAACGCAGTATTTT; cdr3_aa: CASSLKGGLAGGLTQYF
j_call: TRBJ2-3; v_call: TRBV20-1; d_call: -; clone_size: many; cdr3_nt: TGCAGTGCTATCTGGAAGGGGGGGGCTTCTACCGCAGATACGCAGTATTTT; cdr3_aa: CSAIWKGGASTADTQYF
j_call: TRBJ1-2; v_call: TRBV9; d_call: -; clone_size: many; cdr3_nt: TGTGCCAGCAGCGTAGGGGGAGTCGGCTATGGCTACACCTTC; cdr3_aa: CASSVGGVGYGYTF
j_call: TRBJ1-2; v_call: TRBV13; d_call: -; clone_size: few; cdr3_nt: TGTGCCAGCAGCTTAGATCGGGGGCAATCCTATGGCTACACCTTC; cdr3_aa: CASSLDRGQSYGYTF
j_call: TRBJ2-3; v_call: TRBV9; d_call: -; clone_size: many; cdr3_nt: TGTGCCAGCAGCGCCAACCAAGGAGGCTCAAGCACAGATACGCAGTATTTT; cdr3_aa: CASSANQGGSSTDTQYF
j_call: TRBJ2-1; v_call: TRBV9; d_call: TRBD2; clone_size: many; cdr3_nt: TGTGCCAGCAGCGTAGAAGGGCGGGGGGAATACAATGAGCAGTTCTTC; cdr3_aa: CASSVEGRGEYNEQFF
j_call: TRBJ2-1; v_call: TRBV5-1; d_call: TRBD2; clone_size: many; cdr3_nt: TGCGCCAGCAGCTTCGGACTAGCGGGGGGATCACGTGATGAGCAGTTCTTC; cdr3_aa: CASSFGLAGGSRDEQFF
j_call: TRBJ1-4; v_call: TRBV7-2; d_call: -; clone_size: many; cdr3_nt: TGTGCCAGCAGCCCTCGGCACAGTTCTAATGAAAAACTGTTTTTT; cdr3_aa: CASSPRHSSNEKLFF
j_call: TRBJ1-2; v_call: TRBV5-1; d_call: -; clone_size: many; cdr3_nt: TGCGCCAGCAGCACCGGGAGCACTAACTATGGCTACACCTTC; cdr3_aa: CASSTGSTNYGYTF
j_call: TRBJ1-2; v_call: TRBV6-5; d_call: -; clone_size: many; cdr3_nt: TGTGCCAGCAGTCAACCCGGGTGGCAAAACTATGGCTACACCTTC; cdr3_aa: CASSQPGWQNYGYTF
j_call: TRBJ2-3; v_call: TRBV2; d_call: -; clone_size: -; cdr3_nt: TGTGCCAGCAGAGGAGGGGGCGGCACAGATACGCAGTATTTT; cdr3_aa: CASRGGGGTDTQYF
j_call: TRBJ1-1; v_call: TRBV29-1; d_call: -; clone_size: many; cdr3_nt: TGCAGCGGTTCCCGGGGGGTTACCACTGAAGCTTTCTTT; cdr3_aa: CSGSRGVTTEAFF
j_call: TRBJ2-2; v_call: TRBV20-1; d_call: -; clone_size: -; cdr3_nt: TGCAGTGCTAGAGCGGTTCATTTGGTGGGGAGTTACAACACCGGGGAGCTGTTTTTT; cdr3_aa: CSARAVHLVGSYNTGELFF
j_call: TRBJ2-5; v_call: TRBV20-1; d_call: -; clone_size: many; cdr3_nt: TGCAGTGCTAGAGAGGGGTGGGCCGTCGAAGAAGAGACCCAGTACTTC; cdr3_aa: CSAREGWAVEEETQYF
j_call: TRBJ2-3; v_call: TRBV4-3; d_call: TRBD2; clone_size: many; cdr3_nt: TGCGCCAGCAGCCGAACAACTAGCGGGGGGAACACAGATACGCAGTATTTT; cdr3_aa: CASSRTTSGGNTDTQYF
j_call: TRBJ1-2; v_call: TRBV3-1; d_call: -; clone_size: few; cdr3_nt: TGTGCCAGCAGCTTTGGTAGGACAGCCTATGGCTACACCTTC; cdr3_aa: CASSFGRTAYGYTF
j_call: TRBJ2-5; v_call: TRBV6-6; d_call: -; clone_size: once; cdr3_nt: TGTGCCAGCAGTGATACTAGTCATCGAGAGACCCAGTACTTC; cdr3_aa: CASSDTSHRETQYF
j_call: TRBJ2-2; v_call: TRBV7-2; d_call: -; clone_size: many; cdr3_nt: TGTGCCAGCAGCCACCCAGTAGGGTGGGCAAAATCGAACACCGGGGAGCTGTTTTTT; cdr3_aa: CASSHPVGWAKSNTGELFF
j_call: TRBJ2-2; v_call: TRBV4-2; d_call: TRBD2; clone_size: few; cdr3_nt: TGTGCCAGCAGCCTCGAGCGGGGCCTTCCTACTGGGGAGCTGTTTTTT; cdr3_aa: CASSLERGLPTGELFF
j_call: TRBJ2-7; v_call: TRBV30; d_call: -; clone_size: -; cdr3_nt: TGTGCCTGGAGTGTACGTGGGCCGAGCTCCTACGAGCAGTACTTC; cdr3_aa: CAWSVRGPSSYEQYF
j_call: TRBJ1-2; v_call: TRBV5-6; d_call: TRBD1; clone_size: many; cdr3_nt: TGTGCCAGCAGTTTCTCAGGGGGCGATGGCTACACCTTC; cdr3_aa: CASSFSGGDGYTF
j_call: TRBJ1-2; v_call: TRBV5-1; d_call: -; clone_size: many; cdr3_nt: TGCGCCAGCAGCTCGACGAACGGAGGGATGGATGGCTACACCTTC; cdr3_aa: CASSSTNGGMDGYTF
j_call: TRBJ2-3; v_call: TRBV5-1; d_call: -; clone_size: many; cdr3_nt: TGCGCCAGCAGCTTGGAGGGACTGAATACGCAGTATTTT; cdr3_aa: CASSLEGLNTQYF
j_call: TRBJ1-5; v_call: TRBV18; d_call: -; clone_size: many; cdr3_nt: TGTGCCAGCTCACCACAGAAGGGGGATCAGCCCCAGCATTTT; cdr3_aa: CASSPQKGDQPQHF
j_call: TRBJ2-5; v_call: TRBV11-2; d_call: -; clone_size: -; cdr3_nt: TGTGCCAGCAGTTTAGATAGGGGGAGACTAGTTCCGGGCTCCTACAATGAGCAGTACTTC; cdr3_aa: CASSLDRGRLVPGSYNEQYF
j_call: TRBJ1-2; v_call: TRBV5-1; d_call: -; clone_size: few; cdr3_nt: TGCGCCAGCAGCTTGGAGCCGGGGGGGAACTATGGCTACACCTTC; cdr3_aa: CASSLEPGGNYGYTF
j_call: TRBJ2-3; v_call: TRBV10-3; d_call: -; clone_size: few; cdr3_nt: TGTGCCATCAGGGAGGCGACTGCGAATCAGAGGTCGACAGATACGCAGTATTTT; cdr3_aa: CAIREATANQRSTDTQYF